Detailed here is one T cell receptor (beta chain). Its antigen is not known. In each case, RNA was isolated and then reverse transcribed into cDNA as the sequencing template. This table comes from immunoSEQ multiplex PCR, and its TCRdb copy is limited to in-frame clones, with some not included. The sample shows about 270,000 clones, 60% of them seen only once. This sample is part of a study of CD8+ T cells in alopecia areata. Study observations and caveats: Scalp clonality and expanded CD8+ clones among the top 100 showed significant decreases with tofacitinib.

The treatment is: oral pan-JAK inhibitor, 5-10 mg twice daily. From germline, CDR1 is SQVTM and CDR2 ANQGSEA. The CDR3 consists of 13 residues. V trimming: 7 bases; J trimming: 5 bases; junction bases outside the gene matches: 10. Sequenced material: CD4+ T cells sorted from blood, taken at roughly week 53, from a patient treated with tofacitinib. The chain uses TRBV29-1 and TRBJ2-7, with 8 bases aligning to TRBD2. This receptor was taken from a human donor with alopecia areata. The CDR3 region has the DNA TGCAGCGGGCAACGGGGGGGCGAAGACGAGCAGTACTTC. Translating it yields CSGQRGGEDEQYF.